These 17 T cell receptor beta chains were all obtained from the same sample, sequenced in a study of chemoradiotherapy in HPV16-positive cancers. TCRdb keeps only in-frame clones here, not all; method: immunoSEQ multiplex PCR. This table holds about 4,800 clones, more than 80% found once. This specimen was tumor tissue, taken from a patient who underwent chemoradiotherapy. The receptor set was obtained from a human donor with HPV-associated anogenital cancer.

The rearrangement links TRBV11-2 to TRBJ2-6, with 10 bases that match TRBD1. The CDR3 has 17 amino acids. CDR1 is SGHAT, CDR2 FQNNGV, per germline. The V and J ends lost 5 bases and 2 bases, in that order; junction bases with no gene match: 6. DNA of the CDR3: TGTGCCAGCAGCCCATCTGGGACAGGGGCTGGGGCCAACGTCCTGACTTTC. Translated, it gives CASSPSGTGAGANVLTF.

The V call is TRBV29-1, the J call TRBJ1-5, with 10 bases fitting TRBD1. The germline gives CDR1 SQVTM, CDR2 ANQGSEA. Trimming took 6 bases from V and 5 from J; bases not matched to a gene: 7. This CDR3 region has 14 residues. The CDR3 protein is CSVADRGQDQPQHF. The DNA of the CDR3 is TGCAGCGTGGCCGACAGGGGGCAAGATCAGCCCCAGCATTTT. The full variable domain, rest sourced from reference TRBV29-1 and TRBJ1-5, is SAVISQKPSRDICQRGTSLTIQCQVDSQVTMMFWYRQQPGQSLTLIATANQGSEATYESGFVIDKFPISRPNLTFSTLTVSNMSPEDSSIYLCSVADRGQDQPQHFGDGTRLSIL.

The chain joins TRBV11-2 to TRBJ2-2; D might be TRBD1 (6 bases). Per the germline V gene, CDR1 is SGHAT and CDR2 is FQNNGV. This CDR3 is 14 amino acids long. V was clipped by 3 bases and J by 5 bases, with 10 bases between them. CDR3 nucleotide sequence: TGTGCCAGCAGCTTCCACAGGGAAACCGGGGAGCTGTTTTTT. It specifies CASSFHRETGELFF.

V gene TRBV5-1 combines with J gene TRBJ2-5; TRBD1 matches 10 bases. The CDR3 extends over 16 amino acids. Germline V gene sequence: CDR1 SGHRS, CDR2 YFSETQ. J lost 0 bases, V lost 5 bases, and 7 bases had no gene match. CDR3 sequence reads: CASRAGTGANQETQYF. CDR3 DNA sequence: TGCGCCAGCAGGGCTGGGACAGGGGCCAACCAAGAGACCCAGTACTTC.

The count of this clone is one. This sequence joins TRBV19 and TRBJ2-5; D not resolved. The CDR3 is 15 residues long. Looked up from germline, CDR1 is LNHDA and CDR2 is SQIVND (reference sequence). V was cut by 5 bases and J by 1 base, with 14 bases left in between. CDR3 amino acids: CASSPVGPFQETQYF. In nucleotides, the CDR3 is TGTGCCAGTAGTCCCGTGGGCCCGTTCCAAGAGACCCAGTACTTC.

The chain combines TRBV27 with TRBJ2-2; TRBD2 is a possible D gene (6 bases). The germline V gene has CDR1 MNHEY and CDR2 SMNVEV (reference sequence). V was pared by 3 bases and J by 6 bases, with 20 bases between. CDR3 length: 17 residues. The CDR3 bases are TGTGCCAGCAGTTTTGCATCGGGCGGGAATTTCCCCGGGGAGCTGTTTTTT. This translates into CASSFASGGNFPGELFF.

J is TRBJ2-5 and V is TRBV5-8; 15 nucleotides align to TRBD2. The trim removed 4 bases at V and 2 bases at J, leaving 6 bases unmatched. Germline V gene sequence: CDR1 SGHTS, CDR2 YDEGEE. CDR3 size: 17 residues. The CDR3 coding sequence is TGTGCCAGCAGCCCAGGGACTAGCGGGGGGCTGCAAGAGACCCAGTACTTC. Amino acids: CASSPGTSGGLQETQYF.

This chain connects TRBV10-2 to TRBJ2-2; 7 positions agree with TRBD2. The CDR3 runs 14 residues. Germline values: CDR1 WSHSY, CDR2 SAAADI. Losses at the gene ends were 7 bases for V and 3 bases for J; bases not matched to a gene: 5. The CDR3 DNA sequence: TGCGCCAGCATTCGCGGGGGAGACACCGGGGAGCTGTTTTTT. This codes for CASIRGGDTGELFF.

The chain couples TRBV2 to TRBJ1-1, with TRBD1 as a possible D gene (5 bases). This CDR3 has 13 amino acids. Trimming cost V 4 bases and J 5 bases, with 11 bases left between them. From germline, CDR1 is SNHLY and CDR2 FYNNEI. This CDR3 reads CASSAGWGTEAFF. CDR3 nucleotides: TGTGCCAGCAGTGCAGGGTGGGGGACTGAAGCTTTCTTT. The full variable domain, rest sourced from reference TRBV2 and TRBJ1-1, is EPEVTQTPSHQVTQMGQEVILRCVPISNHLYFYWYRQILGQKVEFLVSFYNNEISEKSEIFDDQFSVERPDGSNFTLKIRSTKLEDSAMYFCASSAGWGTEAFFGQGTRLTVV.

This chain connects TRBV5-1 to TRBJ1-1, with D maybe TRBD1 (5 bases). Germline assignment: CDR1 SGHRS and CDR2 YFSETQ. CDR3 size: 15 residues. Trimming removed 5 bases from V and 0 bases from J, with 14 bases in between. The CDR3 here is CASRRIPGLNTEAFF. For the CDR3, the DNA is TGCGCCAGCAGACGGATACCGGGGCTGAACACTGAAGCTTTCTTT.

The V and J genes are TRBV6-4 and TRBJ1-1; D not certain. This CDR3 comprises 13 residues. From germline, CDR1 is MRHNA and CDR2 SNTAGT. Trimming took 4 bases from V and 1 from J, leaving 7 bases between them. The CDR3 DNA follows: TGTGCCAGCAGTGTTGAGGAGAACACTGAAGCTTTCTTT. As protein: CASSVEENTEAFF.

The DNA of the CDR3 is TGTGCCAGCACCTGGACTAGCGGATCCTACGAGCAGTACTTC. Its protein is CASTWTSGSYEQYF. The chain joins TRBV7-2 to TRBJ2-7; TRBD2 matches at 10 bases. CDR1 is SGHTA and CDR2 is FQGNSA in the germline V gene. The V segment lost 7 bases and the J segment 1 base; nucleotides outside the gene matches: 4. The CDR3 loop spans 14 amino acids.

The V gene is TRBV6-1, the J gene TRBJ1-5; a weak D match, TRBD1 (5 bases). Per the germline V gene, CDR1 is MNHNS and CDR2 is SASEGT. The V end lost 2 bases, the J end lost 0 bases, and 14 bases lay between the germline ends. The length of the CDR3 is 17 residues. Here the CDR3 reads CASSERVRDYSNQPQHF. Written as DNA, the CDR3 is TGTGCCAGCAGTGAAAGGGTCAGGGATTATAGCAATCAGCCCCAGCATTTT.

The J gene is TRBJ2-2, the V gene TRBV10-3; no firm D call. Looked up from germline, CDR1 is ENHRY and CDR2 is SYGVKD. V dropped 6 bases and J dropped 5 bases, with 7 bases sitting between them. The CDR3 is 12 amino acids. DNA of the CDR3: TGTGCCATCAGCCGGGCGACCGGGGAGCTGTTTTTT. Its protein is CAISRATGELFF.

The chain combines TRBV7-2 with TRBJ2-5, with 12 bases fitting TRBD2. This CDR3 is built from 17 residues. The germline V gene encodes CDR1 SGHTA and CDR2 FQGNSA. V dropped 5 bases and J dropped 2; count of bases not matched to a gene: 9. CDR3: CASSPQGTSGSQETQYF. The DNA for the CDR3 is TGTGCCAGCAGCCCCCAAGGGACTAGCGGGTCTCAAGAGACCCAGTACTTC. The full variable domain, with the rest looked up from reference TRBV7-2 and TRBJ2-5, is GAGVSQSPSNKVTEKGKDVELRCDPISGHTALYWYRQSLGQGLEFLIYFQGNSAPDKSGLPSDRFSAERTGGSVSTLTIQRTQQEDSAVYLCASSPQGTSGSQETQYFGPGTRLLVL.

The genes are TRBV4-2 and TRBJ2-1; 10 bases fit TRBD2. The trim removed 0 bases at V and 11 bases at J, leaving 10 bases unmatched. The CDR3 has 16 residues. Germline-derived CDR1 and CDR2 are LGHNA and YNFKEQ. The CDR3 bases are TGTGCCAGCAGCCAAGATCGTGTTGCTAGCGGGGGTAAGCAGTTCTTC. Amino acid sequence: CASSQDRVASGGKQFF.

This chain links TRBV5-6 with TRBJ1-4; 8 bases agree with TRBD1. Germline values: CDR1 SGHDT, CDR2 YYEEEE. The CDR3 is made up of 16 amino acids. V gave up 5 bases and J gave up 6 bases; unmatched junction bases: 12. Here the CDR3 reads CASRKTGEGPDEKLFF. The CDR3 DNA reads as TGTGCCAGCAGGAAGACAGGGGAGGGACCTGATGAAAAACTGTTTTTT.